This T cell receptor (beta chain) was recorded in a study of T cell repertoires in cytomegalovirus infection. Study-level background: Newly reported HLA-C-restricted and thoroughly characterized HLA-B-restricted CMV epitopes were employed. Matching HLA type, along with CMV infection, was indicated by public TCR beta signatures.

Germline loops: CDR1 SEHNR, CDR2 FQNEAQ (reference sequence). With 7 bases clipped from V and 3 bases from J, the junction kept 11 bases outside the gene matches. CDR3 size: 15 residues. Overall study results and limits: Predominance within the ex vivo response was attributable to HLA-C-restricted CMV-specific TCR beta clonotypes.

TCRdb itself ran the reads through MiXCR, one entry per CDR3 protein. The sample lists 750,000 to 900,000 distinct CDR3 sequences; 29% were seen once. With regard to this clonotype: The antigen is not known.

The chain combines TRBV7-9 with TRBJ1-1; the match to TRBD1 covers 7 bases. This clonotype was obtained from a human donor in good health (CMV status not recorded). Some clones in this sample may be carry-over from other donors' samples. Sample: cultured CD8+ T cells from PBMCs, taken from culture after CMV antigen stimulation. The CDR3 sequence is CASIPKDRADTEAFF. The CDR3 region has the DNA TGTGCCAGCATTCCAAAAGACAGGGCGGACACTGAAGCTTTCTTT.